The next 15 T cell receptor beta chains were all read from a single sample in a study of shared clonotypes between healthy human individuals. TCRdb's copy holds only in-frame clones and misses some; the assay was immunoSEQ multiplex PCR. Among about 380,000 clones listed, approximately 97% were seen once. The sequenced sample consisted of memory CD8+ T cells sorted from blood. The subset was: CD45RO+ cells pooled with CCR7-negative TemRA cells. The receptors shown here come from a young man in good health.

The J gene is TRBJ2-1, the V gene TRBV19; D remains unclear. Trimming took off 3 bases at V and 1 base at J, with 13 bases between the two ends. Germline V CDR1 and CDR2: LNHDA, SQIVND (reference sequence). This CDR3 is 16 amino acids long. The CDR3 region has the DNA TGTGCCAGTAGTATGGTCTCTGGCAGGTCCTACAATGAGCAGTTCTTC. Its protein is CASSMVSGRSYNEQFF.

The J gene is TRBJ1-1, the V gene TRBV5-1; D ambiguous. The CDR3 sequence is 14 residues long. Looked up from germline, CDR1 is SGHRS and CDR2 is YFSETQ. Trimming left V 0 bases short and J 1 base short, with 7 bases between. The CDR3 nucleotides are TGCGCCAGCAGCTTGGCCGCAGGGAACACTGAAGCTTTCTTT. Amino acids: CASSLAAGNTEAFF.

The chain is built from TRBV5-1 and TRBJ2-2; weak D call: TRBD2 (6 bases). V lost 1 base to trimming and J lost 4 bases, with 17 bases between them. The CDR3 covers 17 residues. CDR1 is SGHRS, CDR2 YFSETQ, per germline. CDR3 region: CASSLSVLGLTTGELFF. CDR3 sequence (DNA): TGCGCCAGCAGCTTGTCAGTACTAGGACTAACCACCGGGGAGCTGTTTTTT. The variable domain in full, with the rest retrieved from reference TRBV5-1 and TRBJ2-2, is KAGVTQTPRYLIKTRGQQVTLSCSPISGHRSVSWYQQTPGQGLQFLFEYFSETQRNKGNFPGRFSGRQFSNSRSEMNVSTLELGDSALYLCASSLSVLGLTTGELFFGEGSRLTVL.

J is TRBJ2-1 and V is TRBV2; possibly TRBD2 for D (5 bases). This CDR3 has 17 residues. Germline V gives CDR1 SNHLY, CDR2 FYNNEI. V lost 7 bases and J lost 4, with 23 bases in between. CDR3 DNA: TGTGCCAGCATCCAAGGTTCGACCCGGGGTCGGTACAATGAGCAGTTCTTC. Amino acid sequence: CASIQGSTRGRYNEQFF.

J is TRBJ2-2 and V is TRBV5-1, with D unclear. CDR3 length equals 15 residues. V lost 2 bases and J lost 0, with 8 bases in between. From germline, CDR1 is SGHRS and CDR2 YFSETQ. The CDR3 DNA follows: TGCGCCAGCAGCTTCAGCTATTCGAACACCGGGGAGCTGTTTTTT. It encodes CASSFSYSNTGELFF.

The chain joins TRBV5-1 to TRBJ1-6; a weak D match, TRBD1 (5 bases). Trimming stripped 4 bases from V and 3 bases from J, with 14 bases between. This CDR3 comprises 16 residues. Germline CDR1 reads SGHRS; CDR2 reads YFSETQ. The CDR3 spells CASSGGTGGYNSPLHF. For the CDR3, the DNA is TGCGCCAGCAGCGGAGGGACCGGGGGCTATAATTCACCCCTCCACTTT.

The rearrangement joins TRBV5-4 to TRBJ2-5; 9 nucleotides agree with TRBD2. This CDR3 is 14 amino acids long. After removal of 5 bases from V and 1 base from J, the junction contained 3 bases not matched to a gene. The germline V gene has CDR1 SGHNT and CDR2 YYREEE (reference sequence). The CDR3 here is CASSMTSGQETQYF. The CDR3 DNA reads as TGTGCCAGCAGTATGACTAGCGGCCAAGAGACCCAGTACTTC.

This chain links TRBV4-1 with TRBJ2-6, with D maybe TRBD1 (9 bases). CDR1 MGHRA and CDR2 YSYEKL come from the germline V gene. The CDR3 contains 19 residues. The V end lost 2 bases, the J end lost 0 bases, and 17 bases lay between the germline ends. The CDR3 is CASSQSGGQGNSGANVLTF. The CDR3 nucleotides are TGCGCCAGCAGCCAAAGCGGGGGACAGGGTAACTCTGGGGCCAACGTCCTGACTTTC.

The chain employs TRBV27 and TRBJ2-3; D is perhaps TRBD2 (5 bases). The CDR3 is 17 residues long. V was clipped by 1 base and J by 0 bases, with 14 bases between them. Germline assignment: CDR1 MNHEY and CDR2 SMNVEV (reference sequence). The DNA of the CDR3 is TGTGCCAGCAGTTTATTCGGGCGGGCTACTAGCACAGATACGCAGTATTTT. Translating gives CASSLFGRATSTDTQYF.

This chain joins TRBV30 and TRBJ2-7, with 11 bases aligning to TRBD2. Germline trimming cut 4 bases from V and 2 bases from J; bases unmatched to any gene: 7. The CDR3 spans 15 residues. Germline CDR1 and CDR2: GTSNPN and SVGIG (reference sequence). In nucleotides, the CDR3 is TGTGCCTGGACCCCCCGACTAGCGGGGACCTACGAGCAGTACTTC. This translates into CAWTPRLAGTYEQYF.

To note about this clone: This CDR3 is also generated by other DNA sequences in the sample. V and J are TRBV30 and TRBJ2-7; TRBD2 aligns across 7 bases. The CDR3 is 14 amino acids. CDR1 is GTSNPN and CDR2 is SVGIG in the germline V gene (reference sequence). J lost 0 bases, V lost 0 bases, and 2 bases had no gene match. The CDR3 coding sequence is TGTGCCTGGAGTGTCGGCGGGAGCTCCTACGAGCAGTACTTC. Its translation: CAWSVGGSSYEQYF.

The count of this clone is one. CDR3 region: CASSPRQRENNEQFF. CDR3 DNA sequence: TGCGCCAGCAGCCCCCGCCAGCGGGAGAACAATGAGCAGTTCTTC. V usage is TRBV4-1 and J usage is TRBJ2-1; 8 bases agree with TRBD2. The CDR3 consists of 15 residues. Per germline, CDR1 MGHRA and CDR2 YSYEKL. J gave up 5 bases and V 4 bases, and 7 bases lay outside the gene matches.

On this clone: This sample also contains other DNA sequences that code for the same CDR3. The gene calls are TRBV7-6 and TRBJ2-5; D gene uncertain. Trimming stripped 3 bases from V and 2 bases from J, with 1 base between. The CDR3 has 11 amino acids. Germline loops: CDR1 SGHVS, CDR2 FNYEAQ. CDR3 in DNA: TGTGCCAGCAGCTTTCAAGAGACCCAGTACTTC. Its protein product is CASSFQETQYF.

The chain carries TRBV11-2 and TRBJ2-5, with 13 bases that match TRBD2. Trimming took 5 bases from V and 4 from J; bases not matched to a gene: 4. Germline V lookup: CDR1 SGHAT, CDR2 FQNNGV. CDR3 length: 15 residues. The CDR3 here is CASSRTSGRGETQYF. CDR3 DNA sequence: TGTGCCAGCAGCCGGACTAGCGGGAGAGGAGAGACCCAGTACTTC.

This chain uses TRBV28 with TRBJ1-5; 8 bases align to TRBD1. The CDR3 totals 15 residues. The ends lost 6 bases at V and 5 bases at J; junction bases unmatched: 9. Germline V gene sequence: CDR1 MDHEN, CDR2 SYDVKM. The CDR3 nucleotides are TGTGCCAGCAGCTCCGGACAGGGTAGATATCAGCCCCAGCATTTT. Protein product: CASSSGQGRYQPQHF.